This entry describes one TCR beta chain. The CDR3 extends over 17 amino acids. CDR1 SGDLS and CDR2 YYNGEE come from the germline V gene. Trimming cost V 0 bases and J 0 bases, with 13 bases left between them. Libraries were prepared by immunoSEQ multiplex PCR; TCRdb keeps only in-frame clonotypes and omits some of them. This table has fewer than 80,000 clones, 85% to 90% appearing once. The data belong to a study of OX40 agonist ivuxolimab in advanced cancers. J is TRBJ2-1 and V is TRBV9; D call uncertain. The source material was CD4+ or CD8+ T cells sorted from blood, sampled in a trial of the OX40 agonist ivuxolimab. The clonotype originates from an adult with an advanced solid tumor such as melanoma, head and neck, liver or kidney cancer. In DNA, the CDR3 is TGTGCCAGCAGCGTAGAGGGTGCGGTCTTCTCCTACAATGAGCAGTTCTTC. As protein: CASSVEGAVFSYNEQFF.